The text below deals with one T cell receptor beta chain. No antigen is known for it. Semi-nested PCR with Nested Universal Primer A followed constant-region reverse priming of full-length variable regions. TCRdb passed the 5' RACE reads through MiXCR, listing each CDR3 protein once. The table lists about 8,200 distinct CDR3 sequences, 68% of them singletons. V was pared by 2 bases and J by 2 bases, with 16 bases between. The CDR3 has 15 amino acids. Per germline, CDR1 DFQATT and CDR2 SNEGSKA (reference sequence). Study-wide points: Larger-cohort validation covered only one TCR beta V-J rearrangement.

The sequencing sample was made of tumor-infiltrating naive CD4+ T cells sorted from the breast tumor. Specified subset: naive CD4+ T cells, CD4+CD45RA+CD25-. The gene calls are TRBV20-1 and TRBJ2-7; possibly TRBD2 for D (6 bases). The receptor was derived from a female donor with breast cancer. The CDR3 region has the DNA TGCAGTGCTAGACCGGAGGAGTGGGGGGCCTACGAGCAGTACTTC. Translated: CSARPEEWGAYEQYF.